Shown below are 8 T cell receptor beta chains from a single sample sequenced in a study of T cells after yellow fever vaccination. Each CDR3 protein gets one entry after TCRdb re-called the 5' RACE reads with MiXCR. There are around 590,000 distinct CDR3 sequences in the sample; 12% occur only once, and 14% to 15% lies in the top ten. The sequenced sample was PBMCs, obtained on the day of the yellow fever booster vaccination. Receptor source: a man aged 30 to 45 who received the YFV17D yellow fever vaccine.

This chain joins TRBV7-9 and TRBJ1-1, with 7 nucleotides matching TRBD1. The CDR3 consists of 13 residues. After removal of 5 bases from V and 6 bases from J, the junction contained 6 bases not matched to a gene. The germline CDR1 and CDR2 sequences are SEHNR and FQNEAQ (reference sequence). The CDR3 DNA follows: TGTGCCAGCAGCGCAGACAGGGTCGCTGAAGCTTTCTTT. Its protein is CASSADRVAEAFF.

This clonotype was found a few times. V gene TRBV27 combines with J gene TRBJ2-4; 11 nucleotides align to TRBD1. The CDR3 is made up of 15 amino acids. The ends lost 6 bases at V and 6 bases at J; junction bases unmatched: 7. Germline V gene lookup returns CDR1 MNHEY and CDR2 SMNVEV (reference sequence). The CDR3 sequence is CASSQDRGLGNIQYF. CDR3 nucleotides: TGTGCCAGCAGCCAGGACAGGGGGCTCGGAAACATTCAGTACTTC.

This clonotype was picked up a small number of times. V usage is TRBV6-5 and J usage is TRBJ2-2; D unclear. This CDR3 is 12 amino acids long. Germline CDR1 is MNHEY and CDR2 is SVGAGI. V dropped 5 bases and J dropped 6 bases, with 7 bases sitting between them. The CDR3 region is CASSMGSGELFF. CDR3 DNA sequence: TGTGCCAGCAGTATGGGGTCCGGGGAGCTGTTTTTT.

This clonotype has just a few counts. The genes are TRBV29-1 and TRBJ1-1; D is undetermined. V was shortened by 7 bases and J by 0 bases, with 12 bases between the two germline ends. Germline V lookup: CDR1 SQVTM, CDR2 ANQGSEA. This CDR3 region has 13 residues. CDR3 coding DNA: TGCAGCGCCAAGACGGCCCTGAACACTGAAGCTTTCTTT. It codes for CSAKTALNTEAFF. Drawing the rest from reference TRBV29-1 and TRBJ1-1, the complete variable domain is SAVISQKPSRDICQRGTSLTIQCQVDSQVTMMFWYRQQPGQSLTLIATANQGSEATYESGFVIDKFPISRPNLTFSTLTVSNMSPEDSSIYLCSAKTALNTEAFFGQGTRLTVV.

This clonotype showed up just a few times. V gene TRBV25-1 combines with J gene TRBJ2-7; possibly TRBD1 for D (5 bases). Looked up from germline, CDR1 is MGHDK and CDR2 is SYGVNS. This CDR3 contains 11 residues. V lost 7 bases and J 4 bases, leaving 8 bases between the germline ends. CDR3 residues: CASTRAYEQYF. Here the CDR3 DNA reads TGTGCCAGCACCAGGGCTTACGAGCAGTACTTC.

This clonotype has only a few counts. CDR3 amino acids: CASRPGKNSGDTQYF. The CDR3 nucleotides read TGTGCCAGCAGGCCCGGGAAGAACTCGGGGGATACGCAGTATTTT. The chain couples TRBV12-3 or TRBV12-4 to TRBJ2-3, with a possible D match to TRBD2 (5 bases). V was clipped by 6 bases and J by 6 bases, with 19 bases between them. The CDR3 length is 15 residues.

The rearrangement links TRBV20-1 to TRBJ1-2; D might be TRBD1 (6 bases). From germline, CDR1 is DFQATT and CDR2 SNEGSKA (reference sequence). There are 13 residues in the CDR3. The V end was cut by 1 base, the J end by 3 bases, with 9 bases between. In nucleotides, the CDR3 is TGCAGTGCTAGAGCGGGGGGCGACTATGGCTACACCTTC. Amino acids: CSARAGGDYGYTF.

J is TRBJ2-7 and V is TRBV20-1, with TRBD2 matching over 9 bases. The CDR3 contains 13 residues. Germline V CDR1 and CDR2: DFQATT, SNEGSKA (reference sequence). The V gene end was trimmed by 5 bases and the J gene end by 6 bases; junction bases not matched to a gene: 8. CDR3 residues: CSAGRAGGTEQYF. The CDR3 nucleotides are TGCAGTGCTGGGAGAGCGGGAGGTACCGAGCAGTACTTC.